A single sample is the source of the 3 T cell receptor beta chains below, sequenced in a study of T cell responses to AZD1222 COVID-19 vaccine. Only in-frame clones appear in the TCRdb table, and some are missing; sequencing was by immunoSEQ multiplex PCR. The sample has just over 70,000 clones, 85% seen once. Sequencing was performed on peripheral blood, taken on day 0 of AZD1222 vaccination. The source of these receptors is an adult in good health.

The J gene is TRBJ1-2, the V gene TRBV5-1; D perhaps matches TRBD1 (5 bases). Germline V lookup: CDR1 SGHRS, CDR2 YFSETQ. The CDR3 spans 14 residues. Trimming stripped 0 bases from V and 7 bases from J, with 13 bases between. This CDR3 reads CASSLEFGGAGYTF. The CDR3 region has the DNA TGCGCCAGCAGCTTGGAGTTCGGAGGGGCTGGCTACACCTTC.

The chain recombines TRBV2 with TRBJ1-1, with a weak D call TRBD1 (5 bases). Trimming cost V 3 bases and J 5 bases, with 13 bases left between them. Per germline, CDR1 SNHLY and CDR2 FYNNEI. The CDR3 is made up of 14 amino acids. CDR3 in amino acids: CASSESGGRTEAFF. DNA of the CDR3: TGTGCCAGCAGTGAGTCTGGGGGGAGAACTGAAGCTTTCTTT.

This clone is termed large (0.1 to 1%). The chain employs TRBV2 and TRBJ1-2; 10 bases are shared with TRBD1. V shed 4 bases and J 4 bases; nucleotides not matched to a gene: 6. The CDR3 has 15 amino acids. CDR1 and CDR2 (germline): SNHLY, FYNNEI. CDR3 region: CASSAGTGDPYGYTF. CDR3 nucleotides: TGTGCCAGCAGTGCCGGGACAGGGGATCCCTATGGCTACACCTTC.